The entry that follows covers one T cell receptor (beta chain) sequence. Study processing details: The authors estimated nucleated cell counts from reference gene primer amplification. The repertoire was sequenced with immunoSEQ multiplex PCR; TCRdb's copy has only in-frame clones and lacks some. The V and J calls and clone size are taken from that table; D and trimming were inferred from the DNA. In the table there are more than 250,000 clones, around 83% of which are singletons. These data originate in a study of blood T cell repertoires in COVID-19. Study-wide context: PBMCs, B-cell-depleted T cells, or T cells provided the cDNA or gDNA that made up the material.

From germline, CDR1 is SGHRS and CDR2 YFSETQ. The CDR3 length is 13 residues. Germline trimming cut 5 bases from V and 6 bases from J; bases unmatched to any gene: 5. The V and J genes are TRBV5-1 and TRBJ1-2; 9 bases fit TRBD1. This sequence originates from a man between 18 and 35 years old with active or convalescent COVID-19. Sequencing was performed on peripheral blood. CDR3 in DNA: TGCGCCAGCAGTTGGACAGGGGCGGATGGCTACACCTTC. It is translated as CASSWTGADGYTF.